A single sample gave rise to the 32 T cell receptor beta chains below, sequenced in a study of blood T cell repertoires in COVID-19. Sequencing was performed with immunoSEQ multiplex PCR; in TCRdb, only in-frame clones are kept and a portion is missing. The data hold around 130,000 clones, with about 80% observed a single time. Sequencing was done on a sample of peripheral blood. These receptor sequences come from a man aged 55-75 years with active or convalescent COVID-19.

The gene calls are TRBV9 and TRBJ2-2, with D perhaps TRBD2 (6 bases). Germline loops: CDR1 SGDLS, CDR2 YYNGEE. CDR3 length equals 15 residues. V was trimmed by 3 bases and J by 5 bases, leaving 14 bases between them. The CDR3 sequence is CASSANAGLTGELFF. The CDR3, as DNA: TGTGCCAGCAGCGCCAATGCGGGACTTACCGGGGAGCTGTTTTTT.

The chain employs TRBV5-4 and TRBJ2-3, with 13 positions matching TRBD2. The CDR3 length is 16 residues. Germline V gene data show CDR1 as SGHNT and CDR2 as YYREEE (reference sequence). V was pared by 4 bases and J by 2 bases, with 4 bases of the junction left unmatched. CDR3: CASSLGTSGNTDTQYF. Written as DNA, the CDR3 is TGTGCCAGCAGCCTCGGGACTAGCGGGAACACAGATACGCAGTATTTT.

This rearrangement joins TRBV10-3 to TRBJ1-2; 9 bases align to TRBD1. From germline, CDR1 is ENHRY and CDR2 SYGVKD. The CDR3 consists of 19 residues. The V and J ends lost 0 bases and 4 bases, in that order; junction bases with no gene match: 15. The CDR3 spells CAISESKGSGTGRFYGYTF. In DNA, the CDR3 is TGTGCCATCAGTGAGTCGAAGGGTTCTGGGACAGGGAGATTCTATGGCTACACCTTC.

CDR3 sequence reads: CASSATRFEQYF. The CDR3 region has the DNA TGTGCCAGCAGTGCCACCAGATTCGAGCAGTACTTC. The chain links TRBV7-2 to TRBJ2-7; the D is unclear. This CDR3 spans 12 amino acids. Trimming took 6 bases from V and 6 from J, leaving 12 bases between them. The germline V gene encodes CDR1 SGHTA and CDR2 FQGNSA.

This rearrangement joins TRBV19 to TRBJ1-1; D unresolved. The CDR3 is 13 residues long. The germline V gene encodes CDR1 LNHDA and CDR2 SQIVND (reference sequence). Trimming left V 7 bases short and J 5 bases short, with 14 bases between. The CDR3 region is CASTFAAATEAFF. In nucleotides, the CDR3 is TGTGCCAGTACATTTGCGGCTGCTACTGAAGCTTTCTTT. The full variable domain, its missing parts supplied by reference TRBV19 and TRBJ1-1, is DGGITQSPKYLFRKEGQNVTLSCEQNLNHDAMYWYRQDPGQGLRLIYYSQIVNDFQKGDIAEGYSVSREKKESFPLTVTSAQKNPTAFYLCASTFAAATEAFFGQGTRLTVV.

The chain combines TRBV28 with TRBJ1-2; 8 nucleotides align to TRBD1. The V gene end was trimmed by 2 bases and the J gene end by 8 bases; junction bases not matched to a gene: 4. CDR1 MDHEN and CDR2 SYDVKM come from the germline V gene. The CDR3 runs 13 residues. CDR3 in amino acids: CASSLPDRVGYTF. In DNA, the CDR3 is TGTGCCAGCAGTTTACCGGACAGGGTCGGCTACACCTTC.

J is TRBJ2-1 and V is TRBV7-2; 7 bases line up with TRBD2. The V gene end was trimmed by 4 bases and the J gene end by 6 bases; junction bases not matched to a gene: 12. The germline V gene has CDR1 SGHTA and CDR2 FQGNSA. The length of the CDR3 is 16 residues. CDR3 in amino acids: CASSYGGGLGSNEQFF. The DNA of the CDR3 is TGTGCCAGCAGCTACGGTGGCGGACTAGGCTCCAATGAGCAGTTCTTC.

The chain joins TRBV29-1 to TRBJ1-1; no definite D call. Germline V CDR1 and CDR2: SQVTM, ANQGSEA. The length of the CDR3 is 14 residues. V gave up 3 bases and J gave up 0 bases, with 11 bases separating them. This CDR3 reads CSVERRQMNTEAFF. The CDR3 region has the DNA TGCAGCGTTGAGAGGCGTCAGATGAACACTGAAGCTTTCTTT.

In this sample, this clone turned up a few times. V and J are TRBV6-5 and TRBJ1-2, with 7 bases aligning to TRBD1. The V and J ends lost 5 bases and 4 bases, in that order; junction bases with no gene match: 10. The germline V gene encodes CDR1 MNHEY and CDR2 SVGAGI. This CDR3 is 15 amino acids long. CDR3 residues: CASSQNRGSTYGYTF. DNA for the CDR3: TGTGCCAGCAGTCAAAACAGGGGCTCAACCTATGGCTACACCTTC.

Only a few counts were recorded for this clone. The chain combines TRBV30 with TRBJ2-7, with TRBD1 matching over 8 bases. The CDR3 loop spans 12 amino acids. CDR1 is GTSNPN and CDR2 is SVGIG in the germline V gene (reference sequence). J lost 2 bases, V lost 5 bases, and 2 bases had no gene match. The CDR3 DNA reads TGTGCCTGGGACAGGGGCCCCTACGAGCAGTACTTC. Its protein is CAWDRGPYEQYF.

The chain is built from TRBV7-9 and TRBJ2-6; no reliable D call. Trimming removed 8 bases from V and 0 bases from J, with 5 bases in between. The germline CDR1 and CDR2 sequences are SEHNR and FQNEAQ (reference sequence). This CDR3 spans 13 amino acids. CDR3 coding DNA: TGTGCCAGCGGGCCCTCTGGGGCCAACGTCCTGACTTTC. It specifies CASGPSGANVLTF.

This chain uses TRBV5-1 with TRBJ1-6; unclear D gene. The V end lost 2 bases, the J end lost 11 bases, and 14 bases lay between the germline ends. The CDR3 covers 14 residues. CDR1 is SGHRS, CDR2 YFSETQ, per germline. The CDR3 here is CASSFATDFTPLHF. The DNA of the CDR3 is TGCGCCAGCAGCTTCGCGACGGACTTCACACCCCTCCACTTT.

The rearrangement links TRBV28 to TRBJ2-7; unclear D gene. CDR1 and CDR2 (germline): MDHEN, SYDVKM. V lost 5 bases, J lost 0 bases, and 8 bases lay in between. The CDR3 consists of 13 residues. Written as DNA, the CDR3 is TGTGCCAGCAGTCATACATCCTCCTACGAGCAGTACTTC. This gives the protein CASSHTSSYEQYF.

The V call is TRBV9, the J call TRBJ2-1; 9 nucleotides align to TRBD1. V lost 4 bases and J lost 6; bases outside the gene matches: 8. The CDR3 is made up of 15 amino acids. Per germline, CDR1 SGDLS and CDR2 YYNGEE. CDR3: CASSPQGARGNEQFF. In nucleotides, the CDR3 is TGTGCCAGCAGCCCACAGGGGGCGCGGGGCAATGAGCAGTTCTTC.

This chain uses TRBV28 with TRBJ1-1; D call uncertain. The V gene lost 5 bases and the J gene lost 0 bases, with 10 bases spanning the gap. Per germline, CDR1 MDHEN and CDR2 SYDVKM. CDR3 size: 14 residues. Here the CDR3 reads CASSRPGLNTEAFF. DNA for the CDR3: TGTGCCAGCAGTCGGCCTGGGCTGAACACTGAAGCTTTCTTT.

Points on this clone: An end of the junction does not agree with germline; a read error may underlie this. The chain is built from TRBV18 and TRBJ1-4; 9 bases line up with TRBD1. Germline values: CDR1 KGHSH, CDR2 LQKENI. This CDR3 contains 15 residues. CDR3 residues: CASSPPQGAGEKLFF. CDR3 sequence (DNA): TGTGCCAGCTCTCCACCACAGGGGGCAGGTGAAAAACTGTTTTTT.

The V and J genes are TRBV5-4 and TRBJ2-5; 7 bases are a match to TRBD2. CDR3 size: 16 residues. The germline V gene has CDR1 SGHNT and CDR2 YYREEE (reference sequence). V lost 1 base and J lost 5; bases outside the gene matches: 11. The DNA for the CDR3 is TGTGCCAGCAGCTTGTCGCGGTACGGGGGGTGGGAGACCCAGTACTTC. Its translation: CASSLSRYGGWETQYF.

The chain has TRBV5-1 and TRBJ2-2; 9 bases line up with TRBD1. CDR1 SGHRS and CDR2 YFSETQ come from the germline V gene. The CDR3 spans 16 residues. Germline trimming cut 6 bases from V and 0 bases from J; bases unmatched to any gene: 6. The CDR3 spells CASILTGGSNTGELFF. Here the CDR3 DNA reads TGCGCCAGCATCCTTACAGGGGGCTCGAACACCGGGGAGCTGTTTTTT.

The J gene is TRBJ2-7, the V gene TRBV18; weak D call: TRBD2 (6 bases). Deletions cut 3 bases from V and 4 bases from J, with 16 bases between. The CDR3 sequence is 15 residues long. Germline V lookup: CDR1 KGHSH, CDR2 LQKENI. CDR3 sequence (DNA): TGTGCCAGCTCACCCGCGGGACGGGGTGCTTACGAGCAGTACTTC. It is translated as CASSPAGRGAYEQYF. Combining the CDR3 with reference TRBV18 and TRBJ2-7 gives the whole variable domain NAGVMQNPRHLVRRRGQEARLRCSPMKGHSHVYWYRQLPEEGLKFMVYLQKENIIDESGMPKERFSAEFPKEGPSILRIQQVVRGDSAAYFCASSPAGRGAYEQYFGPGTRLTVT.

In this sample, this clone turned up a few times. The chain has TRBV7-2 and TRBJ1-2, with 7 bases matching TRBD1. This CDR3 spans 15 amino acids. CDR1 is SGHTA, CDR2 FQGNSA, per germline. J was trimmed by 4 bases and V by 1 base; bases with no gene match: 6. CDR3 nucleotides: TGTGCCAGCAGCTTAGTTTCGGGGACAGCCTATGGCTACACCTTC. Protein product: CASSLVSGTAYGYTF. Using reference TRBV7-2 and TRBJ1-2 for the parts outside the CDR3, the full variable domain is GAGVSQSPSNKVTEKGKDVELRCDPISGHTALYWYRQSLGQGLEFLIYFQGNSAPDKSGLPSDRFSAERTGGSVSTLTIQRTQQEDSAVYLCASSLVSGTAYGYTFGSGTRLTVV.

The table lists this clone with a few counts. The V call is TRBV27, the J call TRBJ2-3, with 9 bases aligning to TRBD2. The CDR3 extends over 16 amino acids. V gave up 6 bases and J gave up 5 bases; unmatched junction bases: 12. Germline V gives CDR1 MNHEY, CDR2 SMNVEV (reference sequence). The CDR3 sequence is CASSFLGAGGKDTQYF. For the CDR3, the DNA is TGTGCCAGCAGCTTTCTAGGGGCGGGAGGGAAAGATACGCAGTATTTT.

This sequence joins TRBV29-1 and TRBJ2-2; 7 positions match TRBD1. The CDR3 length is 14 residues. Losses at the gene ends were 4 bases for V and 5 bases for J; bases not matched to a gene: 7. Germline-derived CDR1 and CDR2 are SQVTM and ANQGSEA. CDR3 in amino acids: CSVGRQGRTGELFF. In DNA form, the CDR3 reads TGCAGCGTTGGCCGACAGGGTAGAACCGGGGAGCTGTTTTTT.

The chain combines TRBV28 with TRBJ1-6; 11 bases match TRBD1. The V gene end was trimmed by 6 bases and the J gene end by 9 bases; junction bases not matched to a gene: 4. This CDR3 has 14 amino acids. The germline gives CDR1 MDHEN, CDR2 SYDVKM. CDR3 DNA: TGTGCCAGCAGAGGACAGGGGGCTTCTTCACCCCTCCACTTT. Amino acid sequence: CASRGQGASSPLHF.

This clone was picked up a small number of times. The genes are TRBV24-1 and TRBJ1-2; 8 nucleotides match TRBD1. The CDR3 is 14 residues long. Trimming took 2 bases from V and 8 from J; bases not matched to a gene: 6. Germline V gene sequence: CDR1 KGHDR, CDR2 SFDVKD. CDR3 DNA: TGTGCCACCAGTGATTCGGACAGGGCGGGGGGCTACACCTTC. Its translation is CATSDSDRAGGYTF.

The chain employs TRBV7-8 and TRBJ1-4; possible D gene TRBD1, 5 bases. The CDR3 consists of 15 residues. V was cut by 3 bases and J by 4 bases, with 12 bases left in between. In germline, CDR1 is SGHVS, CDR2 FQNEAQ. The CDR3: CASSFGAGDNEKLFF. The CDR3 DNA reads as TGTGCCAGCAGCTTCGGTGCGGGGGATAATGAAAAACTGTTTTTT.

The rearrangement uses TRBV4-1 and TRBJ1-4, with D possibly being TRBD1 (6 bases). V was clipped by 1 base and J by 7 bases, with 10 bases between them. Germline V lookup: CDR1 MGHRA, CDR2 YSYEKL. The CDR3 sequence is 14 residues long. CDR3 residues: CASSQAGVVEKLFF. DNA of the CDR3: TGCGCCAGCAGCCAAGCAGGGGTGGTTGAAAAACTGTTTTTT.

In its sample, this clone ranks as medium-sized. The genes are TRBV3-1 (or the pseudogene TRBV3-2) and TRBJ2-7; 7 nucleotides align to TRBD2. V shed 0 bases and J 4 bases; nucleotides not matched to a gene: 18. CDR1 and CDR2 from the germline V gene are LGHDT and YNNKEL (reference sequence). This CDR3 contains 19 residues. CDR3 in amino acids: CASSQDPLLAVVRPYEQYF. Written as DNA, the CDR3 is TGTGCCAGCAGCCAAGATCCCCTGCTAGCGGTCGTACGGCCATACGAGCAGTACTTC.

The chain joins TRBV7-9 to TRBJ2-3, with no clear D. V gave up 5 bases and J gave up 10 bases, with 16 bases separating them. CDR3 length equals 13 residues. The germline V gene has CDR1 SEHNR and CDR2 FQNEAQ (reference sequence). The CDR3 loop is CASSVTTASAQYF. CDR3 nucleotide sequence: TGTGCCAGCAGCGTTACCACAGCAAGTGCGCAGTATTTT.

This chain uses TRBV30 with TRBJ1-1; TRBD1 agrees at 7 bases. Per germline, CDR1 GTSNPN and CDR2 SVGIG (reference sequence). Trimming at V came to 1 base and at J to 3 bases, leaving 14 bases not matched to a gene. This CDR3 is 17 amino acids long. The CDR3 DNA reads as TGTGCCTGGAGTGATCGGACAGGTACTTTTGGAGACACTGAAGCTTTCTTT. Translating gives CAWSDRTGTFGDTEAFF.

The rearrangement joins TRBV18 to TRBJ1-6; 9 bases agree with TRBD1. The CDR3 loop spans 15 amino acids. Germline CDR1 is KGHSH and CDR2 is LQKENI. V gave up 2 bases and J gave up 10 bases; unmatched junction bases: 6. The DNA for the CDR3 is TGTGCCAGCTCACCAAAAACAGGGGGCGCCTCACCCCTCCACTTT. Amino acid sequence: CASSPKTGGASPLHF.

The table lists this clone with a few counts. The chain employs TRBV19 and TRBJ2-2, with TRBD1 identical over 8 bases. Germline V CDR1 and CDR2: LNHDA, SQIVND (reference sequence). J was trimmed by 3 bases and V by 1 base; bases with no gene match: 4. The CDR3 covers 16 residues. The CDR3 region has the DNA TGTGCCAGTAGTATAGGCAGGGGGCGAGACACCGGGGAGCTGTTTTTT. As protein: CASSIGRGRDTGELFF.

DNA for the CDR3: TGTGCCAGCACGGCGGGAGGGGTGAACACCGGGGAGCTGTTTTTT. Protein sequence: CASTAGGVNTGELFF. The J gene is TRBJ2-2, the V gene TRBV9; 9 bases are a match to TRBD2. Germline V lookup: CDR1 SGDLS, CDR2 YYNGEE. There are 15 residues in the CDR3. V trimming: 6 bases; J trimming: 1 base; junction bases outside the gene matches: 4.